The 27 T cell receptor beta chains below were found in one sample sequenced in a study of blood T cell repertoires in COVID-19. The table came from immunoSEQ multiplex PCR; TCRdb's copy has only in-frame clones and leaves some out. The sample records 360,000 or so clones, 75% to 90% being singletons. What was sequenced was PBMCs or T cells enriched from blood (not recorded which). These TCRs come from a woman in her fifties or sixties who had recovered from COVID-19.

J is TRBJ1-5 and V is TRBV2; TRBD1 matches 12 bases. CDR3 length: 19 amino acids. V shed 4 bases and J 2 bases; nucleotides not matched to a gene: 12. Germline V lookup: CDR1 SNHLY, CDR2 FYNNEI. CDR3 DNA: TGTGCCAGCAGTGTAGGAGAGGGACAGGGGGCTGTCGGCAATCAGCCCCAGCATTTT. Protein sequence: CASSVGEGQGAVGNQPQHF.

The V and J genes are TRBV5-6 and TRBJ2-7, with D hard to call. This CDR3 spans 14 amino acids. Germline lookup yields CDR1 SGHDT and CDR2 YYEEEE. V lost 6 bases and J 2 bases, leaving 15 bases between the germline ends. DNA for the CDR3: TGTGCCAGCAACCCTCGCGTCACTACCTACGAGCAGTACTTC. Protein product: CASNPRVTTYEQYF.

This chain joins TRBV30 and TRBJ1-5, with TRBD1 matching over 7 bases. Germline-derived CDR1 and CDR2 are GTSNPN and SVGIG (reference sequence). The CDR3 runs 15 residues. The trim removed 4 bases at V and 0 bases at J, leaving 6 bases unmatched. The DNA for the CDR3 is TGTGCCTGGAATCAGGGGGGAAATAGCAATCAGCCCCAGCATTTT. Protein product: CAWNQGGNSNQPQHF.

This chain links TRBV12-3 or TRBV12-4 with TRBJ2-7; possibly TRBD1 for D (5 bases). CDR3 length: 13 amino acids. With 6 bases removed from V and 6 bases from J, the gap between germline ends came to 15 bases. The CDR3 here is CASSRQKMVEQYF. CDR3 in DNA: TGTGCCAGCAGCCGACAGAAAATGGTCGAGCAGTACTTC.

The CDR3, as DNA: TGTGCCTGGAGTGTACAGAGCACCGGGGAGCTGTTTTTT. Translating it yields CAWSVQSTGELFF. The chain combines TRBV30 with TRBJ2-2; D not certain. The V end was cut by 0 bases, the J end by 4 bases, with 6 bases between. The CDR3 has 13 residues. Germline CDR1 and CDR2: GTSNPN and SVGIG (reference sequence).

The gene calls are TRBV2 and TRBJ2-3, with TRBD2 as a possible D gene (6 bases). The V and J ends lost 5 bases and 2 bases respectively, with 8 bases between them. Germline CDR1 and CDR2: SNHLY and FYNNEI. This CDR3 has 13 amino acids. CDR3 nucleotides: TGTGCCAGCAGTCGGGGGATCACAGATACGCAGTATTTT. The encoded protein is CASSRGITDTQYF.

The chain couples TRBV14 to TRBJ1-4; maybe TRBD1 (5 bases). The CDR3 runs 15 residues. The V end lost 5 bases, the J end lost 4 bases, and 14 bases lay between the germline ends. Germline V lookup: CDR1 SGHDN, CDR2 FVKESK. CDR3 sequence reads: CASSSNRGHNEKLFF. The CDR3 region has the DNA TGTGCCAGCAGCTCTAATCGAGGACATAATGAAAAACTGTTTTTT. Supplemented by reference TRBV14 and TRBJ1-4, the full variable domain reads EAGVTQFPSHSVIEKGQTVTLRCDPISGHDNLYWYRRVMGKEIKFLLHFVKESKQDESGMPNNRFLAERTGGTYSTLKVQPAELEDSGVYFCASSSNRGHNEKLFFGSGTQLSVL.

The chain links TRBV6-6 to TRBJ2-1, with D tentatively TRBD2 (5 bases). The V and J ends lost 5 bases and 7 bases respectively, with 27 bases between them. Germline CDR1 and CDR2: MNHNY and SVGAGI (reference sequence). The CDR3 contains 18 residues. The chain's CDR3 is CASSPRTIQIGLANEQFF. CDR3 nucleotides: TGTGCCAGCAGTCCCCGTACTATCCAGATAGGGCTAGCAAATGAGCAGTTCTTC.

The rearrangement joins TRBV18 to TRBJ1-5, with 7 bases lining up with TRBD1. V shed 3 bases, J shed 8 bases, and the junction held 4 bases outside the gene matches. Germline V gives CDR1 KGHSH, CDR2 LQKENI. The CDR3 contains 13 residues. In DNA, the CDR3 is TGTGCCAGCTCACCGGGACAGAGGGAGCCCCAGCATTTT. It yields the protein CASSPGQREPQHF.

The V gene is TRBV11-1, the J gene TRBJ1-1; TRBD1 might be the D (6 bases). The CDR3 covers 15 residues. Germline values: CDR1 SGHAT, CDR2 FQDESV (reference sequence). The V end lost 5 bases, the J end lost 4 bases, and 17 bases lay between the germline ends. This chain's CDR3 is CASSPQGGIGTEAFF. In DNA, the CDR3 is TGTGCCAGCAGCCCACAGGGAGGGATCGGCACTGAAGCTTTCTTT.

DNA of the CDR3: TGTGCCAGCAGCTCCCGGGACAGGAACAATGAGCAGTTCTTC. Translated, it gives CASSSRDRNNEQFF. V usage is TRBV7-2 and J usage is TRBJ2-1; 8 bases match TRBD1. V was clipped by 4 bases and J by 5 bases; unmatched bases: 4. CDR3 length equals 14 residues. Germline CDR1 reads SGHTA; CDR2 reads FQGNSA.

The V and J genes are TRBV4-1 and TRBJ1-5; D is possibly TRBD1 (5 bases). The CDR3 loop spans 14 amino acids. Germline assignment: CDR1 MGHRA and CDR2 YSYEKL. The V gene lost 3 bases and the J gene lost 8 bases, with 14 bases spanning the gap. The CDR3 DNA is TGCGCCAGCAGCCAGGGAGGACAAAGGGAGCCCCAGCATTTT. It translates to CASSQGGQREPQHF.

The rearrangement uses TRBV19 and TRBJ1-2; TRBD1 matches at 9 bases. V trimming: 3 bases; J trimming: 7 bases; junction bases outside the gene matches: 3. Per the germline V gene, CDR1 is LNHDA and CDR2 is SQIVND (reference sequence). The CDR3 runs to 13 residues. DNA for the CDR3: TGTGCCAGTAGTATGACAGGGGGTGCTGGCTACACCTTC. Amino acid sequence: CASSMTGGAGYTF.

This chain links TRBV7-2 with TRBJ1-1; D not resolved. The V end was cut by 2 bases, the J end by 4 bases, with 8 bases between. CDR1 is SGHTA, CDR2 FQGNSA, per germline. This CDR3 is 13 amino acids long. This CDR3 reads CASSLKGATEAFF. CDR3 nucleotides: TGTGCCAGCAGCTTAAAGGGAGCCACTGAAGCTTTCTTT.

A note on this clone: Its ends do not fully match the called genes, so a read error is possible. This CDR3 is CASSYSQGPYSF. The CDR3 nucleotides are TGTGCCAGCAGTTACTCACAGGGACCTTATTCCTTC. The chain is built from TRBV6-2 or TRBV6-3 and TRBJ1-2; weak D call: TRBD1 (6 bases). CDR1 and CDR2 from the germline V gene are MNHEY and SVGEGT. This CDR3 comprises 12 residues.

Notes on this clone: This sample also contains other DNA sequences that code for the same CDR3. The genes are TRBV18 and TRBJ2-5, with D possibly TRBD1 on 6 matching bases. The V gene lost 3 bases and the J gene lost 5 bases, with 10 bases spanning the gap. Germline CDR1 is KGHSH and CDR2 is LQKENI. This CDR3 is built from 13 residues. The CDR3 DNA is TGTGCCAGCTCACCCACAGGGCAGGAGACCCAGTACTTC. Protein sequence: CASSPTGQETQYF. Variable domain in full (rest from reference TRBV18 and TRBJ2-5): NAGVMQNPRHLVRRRGQEARLRCSPMKGHSHVYWYRQLPEEGLKFMVYLQKENIIDESGMPKERFSAEFPKEGPSILRIQQVVRGDSAAYFCASSPTGQETQYFGPGTRLLVL.

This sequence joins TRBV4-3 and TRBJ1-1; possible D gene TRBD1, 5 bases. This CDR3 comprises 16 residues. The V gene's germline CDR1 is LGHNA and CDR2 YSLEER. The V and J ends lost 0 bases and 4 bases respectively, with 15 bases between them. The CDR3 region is CASSQDGVREGTEAFF. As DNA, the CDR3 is TGCGCCAGCAGCCAAGATGGTGTCAGGGAAGGCACTGAAGCTTTCTTT.

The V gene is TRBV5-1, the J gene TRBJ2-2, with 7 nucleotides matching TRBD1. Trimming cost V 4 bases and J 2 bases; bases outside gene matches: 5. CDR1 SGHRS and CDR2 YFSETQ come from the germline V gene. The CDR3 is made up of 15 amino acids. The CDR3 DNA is TGCGCCAGCAGCCAACGACAGGGAAACACCGGGGAGCTGTTTTTT. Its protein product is CASSQRQGNTGELFF. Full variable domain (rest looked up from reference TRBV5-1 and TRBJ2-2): KAGVTQTPRYLIKTRGQQVTLSCSPISGHRSVSWYQQTPGQGLQFLFEYFSETQRNKGNFPGRFSGRQFSNSRSEMNVSTLELGDSALYLCASSQRQGNTGELFFGEGSRLTVL.

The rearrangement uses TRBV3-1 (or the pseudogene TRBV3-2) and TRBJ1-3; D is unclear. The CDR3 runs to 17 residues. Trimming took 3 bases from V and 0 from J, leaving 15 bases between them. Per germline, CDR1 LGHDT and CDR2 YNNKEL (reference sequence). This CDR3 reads CASSQTFLSSSGNTIYF. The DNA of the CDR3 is TGTGCCAGCAGCCAGACTTTTCTATCAAGCTCTGGAAACACCATATATTTT.

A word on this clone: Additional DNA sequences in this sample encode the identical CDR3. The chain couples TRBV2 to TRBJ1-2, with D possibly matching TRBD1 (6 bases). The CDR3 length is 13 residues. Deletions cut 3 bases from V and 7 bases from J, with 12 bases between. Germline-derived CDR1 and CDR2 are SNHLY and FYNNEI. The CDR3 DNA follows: TGTGCCAGCAGTGATCGGGGGGCGGGTGGCTACACCTTC. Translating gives CASSDRGAGGYTF.

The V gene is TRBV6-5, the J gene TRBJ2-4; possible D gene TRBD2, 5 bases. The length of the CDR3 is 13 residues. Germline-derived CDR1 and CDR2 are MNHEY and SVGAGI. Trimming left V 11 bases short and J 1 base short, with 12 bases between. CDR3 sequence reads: CAGLGEAKNIQYF. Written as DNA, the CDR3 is TGTGCCGGGCTCGGGGAGGCCAAAAACATTCAGTACTTC.

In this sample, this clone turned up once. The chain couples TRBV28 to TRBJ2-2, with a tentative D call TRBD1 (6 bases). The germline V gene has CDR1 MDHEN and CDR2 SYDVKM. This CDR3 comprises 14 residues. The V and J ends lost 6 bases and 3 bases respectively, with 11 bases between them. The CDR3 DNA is TGTGCCAGCAGGTCCGGACAGTACACCGGGGAGCTGTTTTTT. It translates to CASRSGQYTGELFF.

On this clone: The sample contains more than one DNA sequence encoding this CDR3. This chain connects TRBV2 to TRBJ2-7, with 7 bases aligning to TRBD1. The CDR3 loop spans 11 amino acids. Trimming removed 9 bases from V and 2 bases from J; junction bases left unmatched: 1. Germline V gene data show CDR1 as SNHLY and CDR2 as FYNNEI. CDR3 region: CASTGAYEQYF. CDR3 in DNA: TGTGCCAGTACAGGGGCCTACGAGCAGTACTTC.

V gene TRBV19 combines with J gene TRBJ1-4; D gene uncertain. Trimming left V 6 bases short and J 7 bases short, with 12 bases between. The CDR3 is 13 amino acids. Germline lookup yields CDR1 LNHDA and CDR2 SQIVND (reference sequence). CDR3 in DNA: TGTGCCAGTAGGTTGGAGCCCCTTGAAAAACTGTTTTTT. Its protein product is CASRLEPLEKLFF.

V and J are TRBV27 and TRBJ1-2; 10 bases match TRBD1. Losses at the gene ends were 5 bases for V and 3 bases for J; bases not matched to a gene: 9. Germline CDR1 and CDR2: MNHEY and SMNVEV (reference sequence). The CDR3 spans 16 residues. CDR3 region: CASSPIPTGGDYGYTF. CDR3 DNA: TGTGCCAGCAGTCCGATACCGACAGGGGGCGACTATGGCTACACCTTC.

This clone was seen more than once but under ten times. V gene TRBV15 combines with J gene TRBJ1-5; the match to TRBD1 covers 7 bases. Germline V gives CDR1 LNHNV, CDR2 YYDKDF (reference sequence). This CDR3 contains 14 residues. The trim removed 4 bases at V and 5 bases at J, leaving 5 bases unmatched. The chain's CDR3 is CATSNRGTDQPQHF. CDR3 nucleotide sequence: TGTGCCACCAGCAACAGGGGAACCGATCAGCCCCAGCATTTT.

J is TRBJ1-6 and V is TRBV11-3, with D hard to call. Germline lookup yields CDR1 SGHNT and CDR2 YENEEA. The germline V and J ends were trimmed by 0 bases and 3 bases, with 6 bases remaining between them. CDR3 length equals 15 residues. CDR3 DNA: TGTGCCAGCAGCTTAGAACCAGGCTATAATTCACCCCTCCACTTT. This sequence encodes CASSLEPGYNSPLHF. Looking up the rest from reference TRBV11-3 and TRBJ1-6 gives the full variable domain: EAGVVQSPRYKIIEKKQPVAFWCNPISGHNTLYWYLQNLGQGPELLIRYENEEAVDDSQLPKDRFSAERLKGVDSTLKIQPAELGDSAVYLCASSLEPGYNSPLHFGNGTRLTVT.